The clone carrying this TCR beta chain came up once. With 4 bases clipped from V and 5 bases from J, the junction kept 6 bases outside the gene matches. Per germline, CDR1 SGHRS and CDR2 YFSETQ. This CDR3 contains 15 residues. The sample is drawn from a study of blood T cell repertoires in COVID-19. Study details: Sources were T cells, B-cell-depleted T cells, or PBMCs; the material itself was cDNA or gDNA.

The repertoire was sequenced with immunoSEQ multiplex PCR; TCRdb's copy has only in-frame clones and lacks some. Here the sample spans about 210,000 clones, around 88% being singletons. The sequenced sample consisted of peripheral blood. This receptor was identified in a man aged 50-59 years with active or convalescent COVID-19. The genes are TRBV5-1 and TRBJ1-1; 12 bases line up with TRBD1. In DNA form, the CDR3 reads TGCGCCAGCAGCATACCGGGACAGGGGGCAACTGAAGCTTTCTTT. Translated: CASSIPGQGATEAFF.